Following are 10 T cell receptor beta chains from one sample sequenced in a study of T cells in Graves' hyperthyroidism and ophthalmopathy. It was RNA transcripts that yielded the amplified TCR beta CDR3 regions. The HTBI primer set drove a first-round RT-PCR of the TCR CDR3. MiXCR, run by TCRdb on the multiplex PCR reads, gives a single entry per CDR3 protein. Of nearly 750,000 distinct CDR3 sequences listed, approximately 40% were seen once; the top ten hold less than 35%. Sequenced input: blood. The receptors here all came from a woman between 40 and 55 years old with Graves' hyperthyroidism.

This clonotype showed up many times. This sequence joins TRBV7-2 and TRBJ1-6, with 10 bases identical to TRBD1. The trim removed 4 bases at V and 17 bases at J, leaving 14 bases unmatched. This CDR3 comprises 15 residues. Germline V CDR1 and CDR2: SGHTA, FQGNSA. The CDR3 DNA is TGTGCCAGCAGCTCCCTAGCCGGGACAGGGGAGCCCATCCACTTT. As protein: CASSSLAGTGEPIHF.

CDR3 coding DNA: TGTGCCAGTACCCAGGGAAGTGGTGAAGCTTTCTTT. Translation gives CASTQGSGEAFF. The chain combines TRBV19 with TRBJ1-1; a weak D match, TRBD1 (5 bases). V lost 7 bases, J lost 7 bases, and 13 bases lay in between. Germline V gene lookup returns CDR1 LNHDA and CDR2 SQIVND (reference sequence). This CDR3 has 12 amino acids.

At least ten counts were recorded for this clonotype. CDR3 coding DNA: TGTGCCACCAGCCGAGGACGGGGGAACACTGAAGCTTTCTTT. Amino acids: CATSRGRGNTEAFF. The chain carries TRBV15 and TRBJ1-1; no clear D. The CDR3 covers 14 residues. From germline, CDR1 is LNHNV and CDR2 YYDKDF (reference sequence). Trimming took 5 bases from V and 1 from J, leaving 11 bases between them.

With respect to this clonotype: A much bigger clone sits one base away, suggesting this may be a read error. This chain connects TRBV7-2 to TRBJ2-5, with a weak D call TRBD1 (6 bases). Per germline, CDR1 SGHTA and CDR2 FQGNSA. Trimming pared 6 bases from V and 6 bases from J, leaving 17 bases between. CDR3 length equals 14 residues. CDR3 sequence reads: CASSYDRSIKTQYF. The CDR3 DNA sequence: TGTGCCAGCAGTTATGACAGGTCTATAAAGACCCAGTACTTC.

This chain joins TRBV20-1 and TRBJ2-7, with 8 bases lining up with TRBD1. Germline CDR1 DFQATT, CDR2 SNEGSKA (reference sequence). Unmatched junction bases numbered 4, after V lost 3 bases and J lost 3 bases. The CDR3 sequence is 13 residues long. The CDR3 protein is CSASRTGLYEQYF. CDR3 in DNA: TGCAGTGCTAGCAGGACAGGGCTCTACGAGCAGTACTTC.

This clonotype was seen many times. The genes are TRBV5-5 and TRBJ1-2, with 8 bases identical to TRBD1. Per the germline V gene, CDR1 is SGHKS and CDR2 is YYEKEE (reference sequence). The CDR3 spans 12 residues. Trimming at V came to 5 bases and at J to 5 bases, leaving 2 bases not matched to a gene. CDR3: CASRRTGYGYTF. The CDR3 DNA reads as TGTGCCAGCAGGCGGACAGGGTATGGCTACACCTTC.

In regard to this clonotype: The junction shows a germline mismatch at one end, possibly a read error. The chain joins TRBV9 to TRBJ2-7; the D is unclear. CDR3 length: 13 amino acids. The germline V gene has CDR1 SGDLS and CDR2 YYNGEE. CDR3 bases: TGTGCCAGCGGCGTTTCCCTTGGGAACGAGCAGTACTTC. Protein product: CASGVSLGNEQYF.

The gene calls are TRBV6-5 and TRBJ1-6; 8 bases are a match to TRBD1. The germline CDR1 and CDR2 sequences are MNHEY and SVGAGI. Losses at the gene ends were 4 bases for V and 13 bases for J; bases not matched to a gene: 9. There are 14 residues in the CDR3. The CDR3 DNA reads TGTGCCAGCAGTTTCGGGACAGGTACTGTCCCCCTCCACTTT. Translated, it gives CASSFGTGTVPLHF.

This clonotype was counted many times. The CDR3 sequence: CASSTDRGYSNQPQHF. CDR3 sequence (DNA): TGTGCCAGCAGTACCGACAGGGGATACAGCAATCAGCCCCAGCATTTT. The chain uses TRBV2 and TRBJ1-5, with TRBD1 matching 8 bases. CDR1 and CDR2 from the germline V gene are SNHLY and FYNNEI. This CDR3 is built from 16 residues. The ends lost 5 bases at V and 1 base at J; junction bases unmatched: 7. The full variable domain, rest sourced from reference TRBV2 and TRBJ1-5, is EPEVTQTPSHQVTQMGQEVILRCVPISNHLYFYWYRQILGQKVEFLVSFYNNEISEKSEIFDDQFSVERPDGSNFTLKIRSTKLEDSAMYFCASSTDRGYSNQPQHFGDGTRLSIL.

CDR3 in amino acids: CASRGQAATQYF. The CDR3, as DNA: TGTGCCAGCAGGGGACAGGCAGCGACCCAGTACTTC. The gene calls are TRBV2 and TRBJ2-5; TRBD1 aligns across 8 bases. The CDR3 sequence is 12 residues long. Unmatched junction bases numbered 4, after V lost 6 bases and J lost 7 bases. Germline V gene lookup returns CDR1 SNHLY and CDR2 FYNNEI.